The clone carrying this T cell receptor (beta chain) was counted a few times. The antigen is undetermined. CDR3 length equals 14 residues. The V end lost 1 base, the J end lost 5 bases, and 9 bases lay between the germline ends. CDR1 is SGHTA, CDR2 FQGNSA, per germline. Every TCR beta cDNA library bore unique molecular identifiers. Each sample of about 0.95 to 11 million input T cells yielded roughly 500,000 cDNA molecules, so each molecule approximated one T cell. Each CDR3 protein gets one entry after TCRdb re-called the PCR reads with MiXCR. This table holds roughly 730,000 distinct CDR3 sequences, 30% found once. This sample was included in a study of post-analysis software for immune sequencing data. At the level of the study: The disease courses covered relapsing-remitting, secondary progressive and progressive-relapsing multiple sclerosis. General study results and limits: Patients carried roughly five TRBV segments more frequently than controls did, and TRBV5-6, TRBV5-1 and TRBV20-1 were among them.

The source is a girl under 18 with multiple sclerosis. V usage is TRBV7-2 and J usage is TRBJ2-1; D is unresolved. Input material: blood. The chain's CDR3 is CASSLVWKDNEQFF. The CDR3 DNA reads TGTGCCAGCAGCTTAGTCTGGAAAGACAATGAGCAGTTCTTC.